This TCR beta chain was sequenced during a study of OX40 agonist ivuxolimab in advanced cancers. Study details: Melanoma, hepatocellular carcinoma, head and neck or renal cell cancer occurred in dose-escalation patients.

On this clone itself: Its antigen remains unidentified.

Anyone with autoimmune disease history or systemic immunosuppression was excluded. The V gene's germline CDR1 is MGHRA and CDR2 YSYEKL. The V end lost 0 bases, the J end lost 7 bases, and 21 bases lay between the germline ends. There are 18 residues in the CDR3. TCRdb's table, derived via immunoSEQ multiplex PCR, lists solely in-frame clones and lacks some. The table includes some 47,000 clones, more than 70% detected once. General study findings and limits: Among T cells, CD8+ cells averaged more expanded clones than CD4+ cells. Dose levels from 0.1 to 3.0 mg/kg saw CD4+ and CD8+ blood T cells expand clonally by week 6.

The rearrangement links TRBV4-1 to TRBJ2-2; the D gene is possibly TRBD1 (5 bases). This TCR was recovered from an adult with an advanced solid tumor such as melanoma, head and neck, liver or kidney cancer. Material: CD4+ or CD8+ T cells sorted from blood, obtained in a trial of the OX40 agonist ivuxolimab. The CDR3 nucleotides read TGCGCCAGCAGCCAAGATTCGTTGGGGCAGGTTAAAAGCGGGGAGCTGTTTTTT. Translation gives CASSQDSLGQVKSGELFF.